These 15 T cell receptor beta chains share one sample of origin, sequenced in a study of T-cell reconstitution after alpha-beta-depleted transplantation in children. Unique molecular identifiers were incorporated during preparation of the TCRbeta library. TCRdb reanalysed the PCR reads using MiXCR and keeps one entry per CDR3 protein. The sample has over 550,000 distinct CDR3 sequences; 10% are singletons. Specimen: PBMCs from the stem cell graft donor, collected from the stem cell graft. The receptors originated from a human donor who donated a stem cell graft to a child with acute myeloid leukemia.

V is TRBV7-2 and J is TRBJ2-1, with TRBD2 identical over 8 bases. The V and J ends lost 0 bases and 15 bases, in that order; junction bases with no gene match: 4. The CDR3 covers 12 residues. Germline lookup yields CDR1 SGHTA and CDR2 FQGNSA. The CDR3 here is CASSLAGLVPFF. CDR3 nucleotides: TGTGCCAGCAGCTTAGCGGGACTAGTCCCGTTCTTC.

The table lists this clonotype with many counts. V usage is TRBV5-1 and J usage is TRBJ2-1; possibly TRBD2 for D (5 bases). The CDR3 runs to 13 residues. CDR1 SGHRS and CDR2 YFSETQ come from the germline V gene. The V end was cut by 4 bases, the J end by 9 bases, with 14 bases between. The CDR3 region has the DNA TGCGCCAGCAGCAAAACGAGGGAGAGTGAGCAGTTCTTC. The encoded protein is CASSKTRESEQFF.

The chain has TRBV5-5 and TRBJ2-5; 11 nucleotides align to TRBD2. The CDR3 is 17 amino acids. Germline lookup yields CDR1 SGHKS and CDR2 YYEKEE (reference sequence). With V trimmed by 4 bases and J by 2 bases, 10 bases remained unmatched. In DNA form, the CDR3 reads TGTGCCAGCAGCCTGGGGGTAGCGGGAGGGCGGCAAGAGACCCAGTACTTC. This sequence encodes CASSLGVAGGRQETQYF.

This clonotype was detected many times. The V call is TRBV20-1, the J call TRBJ2-7; 12 bases fit TRBD2. Germline lookup yields CDR1 DFQATT and CDR2 SNEGSKA (reference sequence). The CDR3 has 14 amino acids. V shed 6 bases, J shed 7 bases, and the junction held 10 bases outside the gene matches. DNA for the CDR3: TGCAGTGCCAAAGGACTAGCGGGATTAGGGGAGCAGTACTTC. It is translated as CSAKGLAGLGEQYF.

This chain joins TRBV20-1 and TRBJ2-7; D may match TRBD1 or TRBD2 (5 bases each). With 6 bases removed from V and 6 bases from J, the gap between germline ends came to 21 bases. CDR1 is DFQATT and CDR2 is SNEGSKA in the germline V gene (reference sequence). CDR3 length equals 14 residues. CDR3 bases: TGCAGTGCAAGCACCGGGACCACCCGTGTCGAGCAGTACTTC. Translated: CSASTGTTRVEQYF.

The CDR3 sequence: CSVVGDRGKETQYF. CDR3 nucleotide sequence: TGCAGCGTTGTGGGGGACAGGGGCAAAGAGACCCAGTACTTC. The chain employs TRBV29-1 and TRBJ2-5, with 10 bases matching TRBD1. The J segment lost 3 bases and the V segment lost 4 bases, leaving 5 bases of the junction unmatched. The CDR3 covers 14 residues. CDR1 is SQVTM, CDR2 ANQGSEA, per germline. Complete variable domain (other parts from reference TRBV29-1 and TRBJ2-5): SAVISQKPSRDICQRGTSLTIQCQVDSQVTMMFWYRQQPGQSLTLIATANQGSEATYESGFVIDKFPISRPNLTFSTLTVSNMSPEDSSIYLCSVVGDRGKETQYFGPGTRLLVL.

This clonotype turned up a few times. V is TRBV11-1 and J is TRBJ2-3, with 11 bases that match TRBD2. This CDR3 region has 16 residues. In germline, CDR1 is SGHAT, CDR2 FQDESV (reference sequence). The junction had 9 bases not matched to a gene; V was cut back by 5 bases and J by 5 bases. The CDR3 is CASSLRLAGPEDTQYF. In DNA, the CDR3 is TGTGCCAGCAGCCTACGACTAGCGGGACCCGAAGATACGCAGTATTTT. Full variable domain (missing parts from reference TRBV11-1 and TRBJ2-3): EAEVAQSPRYKITEKSQAVAFWCDPISGHATLYWYRQILGQGPELLVQFQDESVVDDSQLPKDRFSAERLKGVDSTLKIQPAELGDSAMYLCASSLRLAGPEDTQYFGPGTRLTVL.

This clonotype was seen a few times. This chain connects TRBV15 to TRBJ2-7, with D tentatively TRBD2 (7 bases). Looked up from germline, CDR1 is LNHNV and CDR2 is YYDKDF (reference sequence). The CDR3 sequence is 15 residues long. V was cut by 3 bases and J by 2 bases, with 14 bases left in between. CDR3 region: CATSRGASGPYEQYF. CDR3 DNA: TGTGCCACCAGCAGGGGGGCTAGCGGTCCCTACGAGCAGTACTTC.

J is TRBJ2-3 and V is TRBV4-3; D gene unclear. The CDR3 spans 15 residues. V was shortened by 5 bases and J by 2 bases, with 14 bases between the two germline ends. The germline V gene encodes CDR1 LGHNA and CDR2 YSLEER. The CDR3 DNA sequence: TGCGCCAGCAGCGAGACCCTCCTACTCACAGATACGCAGTATTTT. This encodes CASSETLLLTDTQYF.

This clonotype has a handful of counts. The V and J genes are TRBV29-1 and TRBJ2-1; TRBD1 agrees at 11 bases. Germline CDR1 SQVTM, CDR2 ANQGSEA. J gave up 2 bases and V 6 bases, and 6 bases lay outside the gene matches. This CDR3 region has 15 residues. The CDR3: CSVALGQGAYNEQFF. The CDR3 nucleotides read TGCAGCGTAGCATTGGGACAGGGGGCCTACAATGAGCAGTTCTTC.

This clonotype was picked up a small number of times. This sequence joins TRBV4-1 and TRBJ2-7, with D possibly being TRBD1 or TRBD2 (5 bases each). Germline V gene lookup returns CDR1 MGHRA and CDR2 YSYEKL. The CDR3 runs 16 residues. Deletions cut 0 bases from V and 4 bases from J, with 16 bases between. Here the CDR3 reads CASSQDEGSTGYEQYF. The CDR3 nucleotides read TGCGCCAGCAGCCAAGATGAGGGGAGTACGGGGTACGAGCAGTACTTC.

The rearrangement links TRBV20-1 to TRBJ2-1, with TRBD1 as a possible D gene (5 bases). With 0 bases removed from V and 12 bases from J, the gap between germline ends came to 18 bases. Germline values: CDR1 DFQATT, CDR2 SNEGSKA (reference sequence). The CDR3 is made up of 14 amino acids. The CDR3 region is CSARDRAGPLLQFF. CDR3 in DNA: TGCAGTGCTAGAGATCGGGCAGGGCCCCTATTGCAGTTCTTC.

In this sample, this clonotype turned up a few times. The chain uses TRBV28 and TRBJ2-7; TRBD1 aligns across 7 bases. V lost 7 bases, J lost 4 bases, and 16 bases stayed unmatched. The germline V gene has CDR1 MDHEN and CDR2 SYDVKM. This CDR3 region has 16 residues. The CDR3 DNA reads as TGTGCCAGCAACGTCAGACAGGGAAAGGTTCTTTACGAGCAGTACTTC. Translated: CASNVRQGKVLYEQYF.

On this clonotype itself: A much larger clone differs by one base, so this may be a read error. V and J are TRBV28 and TRBJ2-7; 7 bases fit TRBD2. Germline values: CDR1 MDHEN, CDR2 SYDVKM. The CDR3 runs 17 residues. For the CDR3, the DNA is TGTGCCGGCAGCCATCCCGGGGCGGGGGAGAGCTCCTACGAGCAGTACTTC. Translation: CAGSHPGAGESSYEQYF.

The CDR3 is CATKTSEIYNEQFF. CDR3 nucleotide sequence: TGTGCCACCAAGACTAGCGAGATATACAATGAGCAGTTCTTC. The rearrangement uses TRBV27 and TRBJ2-1; 8 nucleotides line up with TRBD2. The length of the CDR3 is 14 residues. The junction had 9 bases not matched to a gene; V was cut back by 10 bases and J by 4 bases. Germline CDR1 reads MNHEY; CDR2 reads SMNVEV (reference sequence).